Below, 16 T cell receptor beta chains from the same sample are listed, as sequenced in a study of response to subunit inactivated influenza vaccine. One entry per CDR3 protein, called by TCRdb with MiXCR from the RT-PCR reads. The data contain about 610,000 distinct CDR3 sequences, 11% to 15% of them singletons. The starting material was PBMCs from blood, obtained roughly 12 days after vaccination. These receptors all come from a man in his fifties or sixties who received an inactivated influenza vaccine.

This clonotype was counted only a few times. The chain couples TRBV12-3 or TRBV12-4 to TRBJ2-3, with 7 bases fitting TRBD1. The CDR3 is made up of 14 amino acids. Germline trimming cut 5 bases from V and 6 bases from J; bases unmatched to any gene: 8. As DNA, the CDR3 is TGTGCCAGCAGTAACCGGGACAGAGGGGATACGCAGTATTTT. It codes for CASSNRDRGDTQYF.

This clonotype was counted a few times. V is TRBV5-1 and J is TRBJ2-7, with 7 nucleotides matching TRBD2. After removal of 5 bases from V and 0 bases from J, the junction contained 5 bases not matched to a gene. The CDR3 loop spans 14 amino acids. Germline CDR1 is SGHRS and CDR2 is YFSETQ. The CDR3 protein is CASSGGGNSYEQYF. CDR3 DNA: TGCGCCAGCAGTGGGGGGGGAAACTCCTACGAGCAGTACTTC.

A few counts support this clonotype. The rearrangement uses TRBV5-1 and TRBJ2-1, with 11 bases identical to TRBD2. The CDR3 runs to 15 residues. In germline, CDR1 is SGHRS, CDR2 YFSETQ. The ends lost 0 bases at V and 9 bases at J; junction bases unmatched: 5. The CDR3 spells CASSLASGGPGEQFF. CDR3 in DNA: TGCGCCAGCAGCTTGGCTAGCGGGGGGCCCGGTGAGCAGTTCTTC.

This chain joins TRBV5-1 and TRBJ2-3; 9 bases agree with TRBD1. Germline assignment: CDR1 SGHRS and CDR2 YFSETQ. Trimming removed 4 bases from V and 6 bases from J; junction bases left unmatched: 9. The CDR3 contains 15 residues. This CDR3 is CASSGGQGVIDTQYF. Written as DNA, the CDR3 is TGCGCCAGCAGCGGGGGACAGGGCGTTATCGATACGCAGTATTTT.

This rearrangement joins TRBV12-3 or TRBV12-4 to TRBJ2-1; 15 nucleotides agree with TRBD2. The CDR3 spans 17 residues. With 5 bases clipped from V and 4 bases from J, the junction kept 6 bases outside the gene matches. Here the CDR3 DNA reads TGTGCCAGCAGTAGGACTAGCGGGAGGGCCATGTACAATGAGCAGTTCTTC. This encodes CASSRTSGRAMYNEQFF.

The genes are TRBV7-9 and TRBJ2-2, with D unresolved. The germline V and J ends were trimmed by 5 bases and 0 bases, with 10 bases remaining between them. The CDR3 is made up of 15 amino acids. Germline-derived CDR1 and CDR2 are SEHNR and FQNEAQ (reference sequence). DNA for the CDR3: TGTGCCAGCAGCCTATACAACGCGAACACCGGGGAGCTGTTTTTT. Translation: CASSLYNANTGELFF.

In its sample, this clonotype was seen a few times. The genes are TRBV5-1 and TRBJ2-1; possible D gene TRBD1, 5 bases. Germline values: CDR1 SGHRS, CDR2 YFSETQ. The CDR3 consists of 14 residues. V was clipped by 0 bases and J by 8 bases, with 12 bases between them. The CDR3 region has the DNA TGCGCCAGCAGCTTGGTTCAGGGTGTCCATGAGCAGTTCTTC. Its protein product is CASSLVQGVHEQFF. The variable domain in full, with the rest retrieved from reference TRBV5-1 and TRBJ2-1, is KAGVTQTPRYLIKTRGQQVTLSCSPISGHRSVSWYQQTPGQGLQFLFEYFSETQRNKGNFPGRFSGRQFSNSRSEMNVSTLELGDSALYLCASSLVQGVHEQFFGPGTRLTVL.

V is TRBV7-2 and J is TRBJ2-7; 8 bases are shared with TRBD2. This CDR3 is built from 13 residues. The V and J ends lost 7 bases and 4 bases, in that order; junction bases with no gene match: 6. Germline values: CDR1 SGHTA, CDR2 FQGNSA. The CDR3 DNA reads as TGTGCCAGCACCCCTAGCGGGTTTTACGAGCAGTACTTC. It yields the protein CASTPSGFYEQYF.

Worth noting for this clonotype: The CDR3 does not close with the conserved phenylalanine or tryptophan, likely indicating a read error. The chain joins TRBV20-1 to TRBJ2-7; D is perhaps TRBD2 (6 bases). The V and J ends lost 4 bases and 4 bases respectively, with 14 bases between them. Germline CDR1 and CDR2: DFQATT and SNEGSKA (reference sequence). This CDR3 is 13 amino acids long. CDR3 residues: CSATRDFKYEQYS. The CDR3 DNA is TGCAGTGCTACCCGGGACTTCAAATACGAGCAGTACTCC.

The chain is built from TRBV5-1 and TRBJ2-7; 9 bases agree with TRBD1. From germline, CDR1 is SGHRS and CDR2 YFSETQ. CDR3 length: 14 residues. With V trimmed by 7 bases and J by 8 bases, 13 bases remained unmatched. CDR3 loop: CASSPDGQGNKQYF. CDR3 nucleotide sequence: TGCGCCAGCTCACCTGACGGACAGGGGAATAAGCAGTACTTC.

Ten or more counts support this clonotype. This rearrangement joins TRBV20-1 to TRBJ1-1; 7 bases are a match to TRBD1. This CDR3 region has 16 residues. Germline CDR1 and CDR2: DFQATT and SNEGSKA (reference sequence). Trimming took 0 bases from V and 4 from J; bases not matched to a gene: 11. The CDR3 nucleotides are TGCAGTGCTAGAGACCGATTGACAGGGTTTGGCACTGAAGCTTTCTTT. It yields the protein CSARDRLTGFGTEAFF.

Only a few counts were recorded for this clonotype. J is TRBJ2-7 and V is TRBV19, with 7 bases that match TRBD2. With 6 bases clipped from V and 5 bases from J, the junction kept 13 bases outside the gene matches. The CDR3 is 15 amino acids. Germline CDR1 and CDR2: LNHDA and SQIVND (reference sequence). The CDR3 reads CASSWTGLNGDEQYF. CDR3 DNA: TGTGCCAGTAGCTGGACGGGACTAAATGGCGACGAGCAGTACTTC.

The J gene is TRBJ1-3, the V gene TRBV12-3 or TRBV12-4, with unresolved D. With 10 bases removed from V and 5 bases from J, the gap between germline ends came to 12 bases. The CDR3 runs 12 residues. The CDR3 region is CATTPARNTIYF. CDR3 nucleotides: TGTGCCACCACCCCAGCCCGAAACACCATATATTTT.

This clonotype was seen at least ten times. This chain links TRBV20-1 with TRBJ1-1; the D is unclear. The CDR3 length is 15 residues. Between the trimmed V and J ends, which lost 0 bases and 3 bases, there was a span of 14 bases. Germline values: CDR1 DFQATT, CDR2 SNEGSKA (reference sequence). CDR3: CSARDLRRADTEAFF. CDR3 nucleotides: TGCAGTGCTAGAGATTTACGTCGGGCGGACACTGAAGCTTTCTTT.

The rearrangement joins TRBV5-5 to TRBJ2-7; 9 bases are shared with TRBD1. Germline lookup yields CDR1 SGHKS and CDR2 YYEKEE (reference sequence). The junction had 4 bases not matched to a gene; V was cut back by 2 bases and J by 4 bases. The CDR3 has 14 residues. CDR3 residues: CASSFQGQGYEQYF. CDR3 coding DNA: TGTGCCAGCAGCTTCCAGGGACAGGGATACGAGCAGTACTTC. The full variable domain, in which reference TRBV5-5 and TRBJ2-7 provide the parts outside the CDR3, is DAGVTQSPTHLIKTRGQQVTLRCSPISGHKSVSWYQQVLGQGPQFIFQYYEKEERGRGNFPDRFSARQFPNYSSELNVNALLLGDSALYLCASSFQGQGYEQYFGPGTRLTVT.

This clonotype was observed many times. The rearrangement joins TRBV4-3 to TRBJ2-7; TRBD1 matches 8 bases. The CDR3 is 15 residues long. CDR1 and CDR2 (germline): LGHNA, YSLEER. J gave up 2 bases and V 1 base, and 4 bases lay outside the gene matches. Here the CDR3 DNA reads TGCGCCAGCAGCCAAGGGACAGGGCAAACCTACGAGCAGTACTTC. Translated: CASSQGTGQTYEQYF.